These 25 T cell receptor beta chains share one sample of origin, sequenced in a study of shared clonotypes between healthy human individuals. TCRdb's copy holds only in-frame clones and misses some; the assay was immunoSEQ multiplex PCR. The sample holds some 360,000 clones, around 67% seen once. Sequences were obtained from memory CD4+ T cells sorted from blood. The sample's subset: CD45RA-negative fraction. The receptor set was obtained from a man aged 30 to 39 in good health.

The chain uses TRBV27 and TRBJ1-4, with D unresolved. Trimming stripped 10 bases from V and 3 bases from J, with 12 bases between. Germline V gives CDR1 MNHEY, CDR2 SMNVEV (reference sequence). CDR3 length: 13 residues. CDR3 nucleotides: TGTGCCACAAGAGGCGGATCTAATGAAAAACTGTTTTTT. Amino acids: CATRGGSNEKLFF.

In this sample, this clone turned up a few times. The chain is built from TRBV29-1 and TRBJ2-7; D may be TRBD1 (5 bases). CDR1 is SQVTM and CDR2 is ANQGSEA in the germline V gene. V gave up 3 bases and J gave up 5 bases, with 23 bases separating them. The CDR3 is made up of 16 amino acids. The CDR3, as DNA: TGCAGCGTTGAGGGGCTCCAGGGAAGACGTGGGGACGAGCAGTACTTC. As protein: CSVEGLQGRRGDEQYF.

The rearrangement joins TRBV19 to TRBJ2-3; D gene unclear. The CDR3 is 14 residues long. V lost 2 bases, J lost 2 bases, and 8 bases lay in between. Germline values: CDR1 LNHDA, CDR2 SQIVND (reference sequence). In DNA, the CDR3 is TGTGCCAGTAGTATAATTGTTTCCACAGATACGCAGTATTTT. This codes for CASSIIVSTDTQYF.

The chain's CDR3 is CASSISTGPYEQYF. CDR3 bases: TGTGCCAGTAGTATATCTACTGGCCCCTACGAGCAGTACTTC. This chain uses TRBV19 with TRBJ2-7; no clear D gene. The CDR3 extends over 14 amino acids. Trimming removed 2 bases at V and 2 bases at J, with 10 bases between. Germline CDR1 and CDR2: LNHDA and SQIVND (reference sequence).

The chain combines TRBV2 with TRBJ1-2, with TRBD1 as a possible D gene (5 bases). The CDR3 sequence is 13 residues long. V lost 5 bases, J lost 7 bases, and 14 bases lay in between. Per the germline V gene, CDR1 is SNHLY and CDR2 is FYNNEI. CDR3 region: CASSWTSGTGYTF. The CDR3 nucleotides read TGTGCCAGCAGTTGGACGTCTGGGACTGGCTACACCTTC.

The DNA for the CDR3 is TGTGCCAGCAGTGAATTAGTGGGCTACACCTTC. It is translated as CASSELVGYTF. This rearrangement joins TRBV25-1 to TRBJ1-2, with D hard to call. Germline V gene data show CDR1 as MGHDK and CDR2 as SYGVNS. V lost 1 base and J 8 bases, leaving 5 bases between the germline ends. This CDR3 contains 11 residues.

This clone is a singleton in its sample. The V gene is TRBV29-1, the J gene TRBJ2-5; weak D call: TRBD2 (5 bases). CDR3 length equals 13 residues. Trimming took 4 bases from V and 5 from J, leaving 14 bases between them. Germline V gives CDR1 SQVTM, CDR2 ANQGSEA. CDR3 in amino acids: CSVGPGIYETQYF. In DNA, the CDR3 is TGCAGCGTTGGGCCCGGGATTTACGAGACCCAGTACTTC. Combining the CDR3 with reference TRBV29-1 and TRBJ2-5 gives the whole variable domain SAVISQKPSRDICQRGTSLTIQCQVDSQVTMMFWYRQQPGQSLTLIATANQGSEATYESGFVIDKFPISRPNLTFSTLTVSNMSPEDSSIYLCSVGPGIYETQYFGPGTRLLVL.

V gene TRBV5-4 combines with J gene TRBJ2-5; 9 bases match TRBD2. The J call is doubtful: the DNA matches TRBJ2-7 better. CDR3 length: 13 residues. Germline loops: CDR1 SGHNT, CDR2 YYREEE (reference sequence). The CDR3 here is CASSGGRGYEQYF. CDR3 sequence (DNA): TGTGCCAGCAGCGGCGGGAGGGGCTACGAGCAGTACTTC.

This chain joins TRBV5-1 and TRBJ2-3; D may be TRBD2 (5 bases). The CDR3 covers 14 residues. Germline V lookup: CDR1 SGHRS, CDR2 YFSETQ. Trimming stripped 3 bases from V and 3 bases from J, with 11 bases between. The CDR3 nucleotides read TGCGCCAGCAGCTGGGGAGACGGGACAGATACGCAGTATTTT. This sequence encodes CASSWGDGTDTQYF.

V gene TRBV19 combines with J gene TRBJ1-1; TRBD1 is a possible D gene (5 bases). V was cut by 3 bases and J by 2 bases, with 10 bases left in between. The CDR3 consists of 14 residues. Germline assignment: CDR1 LNHDA and CDR2 SQIVND (reference sequence). As DNA, the CDR3 is TGTGCCAGTAGTATTAGTAGGGACAACACTGAAGCTTTCTTT. Amino acid sequence: CASSISRDNTEAFF.

This clone was recorded a few times. The gene calls are TRBV30 and TRBJ2-2; 10 bases are shared with TRBD2. CDR3 length: 15 amino acids. CDR1 is GTSNPN and CDR2 is SVGIG in the germline V gene (reference sequence). V lost 2 bases to trimming and J lost 9 bases; unmatched junction nucleotides: 9. The DNA for the CDR3 is TGTGCCTGGAGTCAAGGAAGCGGGAGGGGCTGGGAGCTGTTTTTT. It yields the protein CAWSQGSGRGWELFF.

In the case of this clone: This may come from a read error, since a much larger clone is one base off. Other DNA sequences from this sample encode an identical CDR3 as well. The chain has TRBV29-1 and TRBJ2-1; TRBD1 aligns across 11 bases. Losses at the gene ends were 1 base for V and 7 bases for J; bases not matched to a gene: 3. From germline, CDR1 is SQVTM and CDR2 ANQGSEA. This CDR3 region has 14 residues. The CDR3: CSVEGGQGANEQFF. The CDR3 coding sequence is TGCAGCGTTGAAGGAGGACAGGGGGCAAATGAGCAGTTCTTC.

This chain links TRBV6-5 with TRBJ2-2, with TRBD1 matching 7 bases. The CDR3 has 15 residues. Germline V gene lookup returns CDR1 MNHEY and CDR2 SVGAGI. The V and J ends lost 2 bases and 7 bases, in that order; junction bases with no gene match: 7. The CDR3 DNA sequence: TGTGCCAGCAGTTACAAGGGGAACAGGGGCGGGGAGCTGTTTTTT. Translation gives CASSYKGNRGGELFF.

The chain combines TRBV5-1 with TRBJ1-1; no clear D. Germline assignment: CDR1 SGHRS and CDR2 YFSETQ. This CDR3 has 14 residues. V was clipped by 0 bases and J by 5 bases, with 11 bases between them. For the CDR3, the DNA is TGCGCCAGCAGCTTGGAAAGGGTAAAGACTGAAGCTTTCTTT. This sequence encodes CASSLERVKTEAFF.

V and J are TRBV4-1 and TRBJ2-3; TRBD1 matches at 7 bases. The germline V gene encodes CDR1 MGHRA and CDR2 YSYEKL. V shed 0 bases and J 4 bases; nucleotides not matched to a gene: 10. The CDR3 has 17 amino acids. CDR3 protein: CASSQDPGQITSDTQYF. CDR3 DNA: TGCGCCAGCAGCCAAGATCCGGGACAGATAACCTCAGATACGCAGTATTTT.

CDR3 in DNA: TGTGCCAGCAGTTACAGCCCAACTAATGAAAAACTGTTTTTT. This encodes CASSYSPTNEKLFF. The rearrangement joins TRBV9 to TRBJ1-4; D is unresolved. V lost 5 bases to trimming and J lost 0 bases, with 8 bases between them. CDR3 size: 14 residues. The V gene's germline CDR1 is SGDLS and CDR2 YYNGEE.

This clone was detected ten times or more. This chain connects TRBV11-2 to TRBJ2-7; TRBD1 matches 8 bases. The CDR3 consists of 18 residues. Germline lookup yields CDR1 SGHAT and CDR2 FQNNGV. Trimming at V came to 6 bases and at J to 1 base, leaving 17 bases not matched to a gene. This chain's CDR3 is CASRDRGRRTGSSYEQYF. Written as DNA, the CDR3 is TGTGCCAGCAGAGATAGAGGGAGAAGGACAGGGTCGTCCTACGAGCAGTACTTC.

The J gene is TRBJ1-4, the V gene TRBV6-1; D gene ambiguous. Germline assignment: CDR1 MNHNS and CDR2 SASEGT. The germline V and J ends were trimmed by 4 bases and 8 bases, with 11 bases remaining between them. The CDR3 loop spans 13 amino acids. CDR3 protein: CASSALSGEKLFF. CDR3 in DNA: TGTGCCAGCAGTGCCCTATCAGGCGAAAAACTGTTTTTT.

This clone was seen a few times. The V gene is TRBV9, the J gene TRBJ2-1, with 14 bases matching TRBD2. The junction had 2 bases not matched to a gene; V was cut back by 3 bases and J by 9 bases. The CDR3 is 14 residues long. CDR1 is SGDLS and CDR2 is YYNGEE in the germline V gene. The CDR3 sequence is CASSATSGRVEQFF. DNA for the CDR3: TGTGCCAGCAGCGCGACTAGCGGGAGGGTTGAGCAGTTCTTC.

This clone came up a few times. This chain connects TRBV15 to TRBJ1-4; D is uncertain. V was cut by 6 bases and J by 10 bases, with 12 bases left in between. CDR1 and CDR2 (germline): LNHNV, YYDKDF (reference sequence). The CDR3 consists of 12 residues. In DNA, the CDR3 is TGTGCCACCAGTGGTGCCTCGGGAAAACTGTTTTTT. Its translation is CATSGASGKLFF.

V usage is TRBV27 and J usage is TRBJ2-1, with a possible D match to TRBD2 (5 bases). The CDR3 consists of 16 residues. Germline CDR1 reads MNHEY; CDR2 reads SMNVEV (reference sequence). The V end was cut by 0 bases, the J end by 1 base, with 10 bases between. The CDR3 region is CASSLSWERSYNEQFF. The DNA of the CDR3 is TGTGCCAGCAGTTTATCGTGGGAGCGGTCCTACAATGAGCAGTTCTTC.

As concerns this clone: The same CDR3 also results from other DNA sequences found in this sample. The rearrangement joins TRBV19 to TRBJ2-3, with 8 bases that match TRBD2. This CDR3 has 16 residues. Germline V gene sequence: CDR1 LNHDA, CDR2 SQIVND (reference sequence). V lost 3 bases, J lost 1 base, and 6 bases stayed unmatched. This chain's CDR3 is CASSIRSGSRTDTQYF. The DNA of the CDR3 is TGTGCCAGTAGTATTCGAAGCGGGAGTCGCACAGATACGCAGTATTTT.

V gene TRBV5-1 combines with J gene TRBJ1-1, with D unresolved. CDR1 is SGHRS and CDR2 is YFSETQ in the germline V gene. CDR3 length: 13 amino acids. V was cut by 5 bases and J by 2 bases, with 10 bases left in between. CDR3: CASRMIENTEAFF. In DNA form, the CDR3 reads TGCGCCAGCAGGATGATAGAAAACACTGAAGCTTTCTTT.

V usage is TRBV29-1 and J usage is TRBJ2-2, with 9 bases identical to TRBD2. The V gene's germline CDR1 is SQVTM and CDR2 ANQGSEA. The ends lost 6 bases at V and 4 bases at J; junction bases unmatched: 15. This CDR3 comprises 17 residues. CDR3 loop: CSVAIGGTSTSTGELFF. The CDR3 DNA is TGCAGCGTCGCGATAGGCGGGACTAGCACTTCCACCGGGGAGCTGTTTTTT.

This rearrangement joins TRBV28 to TRBJ2-7, with D possibly called TRBD1 or TRBD2 (5 bases each). The germline CDR1 and CDR2 sequences are MDHEN and SYDVKM. This CDR3 region has 14 residues. V lost 7 bases and J 2 bases, leaving 15 bases between the germline ends. The CDR3 here is CASTVRDGTYEQYF. CDR3 in DNA: TGTGCCAGCACCGTCCGGGACGGGACCTACGAGCAGTACTTC.